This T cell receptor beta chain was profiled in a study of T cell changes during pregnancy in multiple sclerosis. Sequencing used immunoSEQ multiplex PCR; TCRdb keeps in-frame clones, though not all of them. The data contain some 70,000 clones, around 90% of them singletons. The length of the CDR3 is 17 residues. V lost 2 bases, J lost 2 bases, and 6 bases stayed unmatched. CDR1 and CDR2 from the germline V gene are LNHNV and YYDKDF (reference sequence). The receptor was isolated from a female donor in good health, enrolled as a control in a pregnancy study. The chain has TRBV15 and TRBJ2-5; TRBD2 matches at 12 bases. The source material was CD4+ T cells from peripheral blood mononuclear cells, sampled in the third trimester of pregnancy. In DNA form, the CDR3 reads TGTGCCACCAGCAGACCCGGACTAGCGGGGATACAAGAGACCCAGTACTTC. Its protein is CATSRPGLAGIQETQYF.